What follows describes a single TCR beta chain. The germline CDR1 and CDR2 sequences are LNHDA and SQIVND (reference sequence). The V and J ends lost 8 bases and 7 bases respectively, with 18 bases between them. This CDR3 comprises 13 residues. This sample is part of a study of shared clonotypes between healthy human individuals. Per the authors' pipeline: There were no quality scores in the junction-only immunoSEQ sequences, so filtering differed. Clones were sequenced by immunoSEQ multiplex PCR, and TCRdb holds only the in-frame ones, with some missing. V, J and clone size were drawn from that table, and D and trimming were deduced from the DNA. Altogether roughly 2.5 million clones are present, 85% to 95% being singletons, with the ten largest covering under 0.15%.

Sequencing input: naive CD4+ T cells sorted from blood. Sample subset: CD45RA+ positively selected. The TCR comes from a man between 18 and 35 years old in good health. The chain carries TRBV19 and TRBJ2-7, with D perhaps TRBD2 (5 bases). The CDR3 loop is CASYSPGSGEQYF. For the CDR3, the DNA is TGTGCCAGTTATTCCCCGGGTTCGGGGGAGCAGTACTTC. The full variable domain, rest sourced from reference TRBV19 and TRBJ2-7, is DGGITQSPKYLFRKEGQNVTLSCEQNLNHDAMYWYRQDPGQGLRLIYYSQIVNDFQKGDIAEGYSVSREKKESFPLTVTSAQKNPTAFYLCASYSPGSGEQYFGPGTRLTVT.